This TCR beta chain emerged from a study of T cells in Graves' hyperthyroidism and ophthalmopathy. Study-level findings and limits: Blood also showed most of the thyroid clonotypes that were expanded above 0.001.

In this sample, this clonotype turned up many times. Its antigen is as yet unknown. The CDR3 is made up of 15 amino acids. Germline-derived CDR1 and CDR2 are SGHTA and FQGNSA. Trimming took 2 bases from V and 9 from J; bases not matched to a gene: 8. From RNA transcripts, TCR beta CDR3 regions were amplified. Primed by the HTBI set, a first-round RT-PCR was run on the TCR CDR3. One entry per CDR3 protein, called by TCRdb with MiXCR from the multiplex PCR reads. The sample holds over 300,000 distinct CDR3 sequences, around 15% seen once. This receptor was obtained from a woman between 40 and 50 years old with Graves' ophthalmopathy. The chain is built from TRBV7-2 and TRBJ2-3, with 10 bases lining up with TRBD2. The sequencing input was blood. CDR3 nucleotides: TGTGCCAGCAGCTTACGAGCGGGGGGGCCAAGAACGCAGTATTTT. Its translation is CASSLRAGGPRTQYF. The full variable domain, rest sourced from reference TRBV7-2 and TRBJ2-3, is GAGVSQSPSNKVTEKGKDVELRCDPISGHTALYWYRQSLGQGLEFLIYFQGNSAPDKSGLPSDRFSAERTGGSVSTLTIQRTQQEDSAVYLCASSLRAGGPRTQYFGPGTRLTVL.